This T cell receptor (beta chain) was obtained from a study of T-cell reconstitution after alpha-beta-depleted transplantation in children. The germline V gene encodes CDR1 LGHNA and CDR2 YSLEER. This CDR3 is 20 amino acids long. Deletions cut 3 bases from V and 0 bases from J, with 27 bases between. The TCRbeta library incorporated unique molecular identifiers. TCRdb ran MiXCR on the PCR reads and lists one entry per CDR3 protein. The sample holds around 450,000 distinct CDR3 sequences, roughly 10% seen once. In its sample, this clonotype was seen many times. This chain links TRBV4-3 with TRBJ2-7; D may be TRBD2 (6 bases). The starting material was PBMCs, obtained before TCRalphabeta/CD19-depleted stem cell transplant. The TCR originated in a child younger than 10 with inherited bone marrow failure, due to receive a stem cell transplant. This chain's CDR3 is CASSQLALSSPATSSYEQYF. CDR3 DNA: TGCGCCAGCAGCCAGCTAGCGTTATCCTCCCCGGCCACCTCCTCCTACGAGCAGTACTTC.